This TCR beta chain comes out of a study of cytomegalovirus exposure and HLA in healthy donors. The wider study: Of the donors genotyped, 300 to 500 in all, about 80% fell in the Caucasian-associated ancestry cluster.

The PCR used 60 Vbeta and 13 Jbeta primers. Repertoires were generated with immunoSEQ multiplex PCR, while TCRdb's copy carries only in-frame clones and drops some. This table holds roughly 75,000 clones. V lost 3 bases to trimming and J lost 2 bases; unmatched junction nucleotides: 7. The germline V gene has CDR1 SGHRS and CDR2 YFSETQ. The CDR3 is 15 residues long. The V call is TRBV5-1, the J call TRBJ2-5, with 7 bases fitting TRBD2. Material for sequencing was PBMCs. This clonotype was obtained from a man between 40 and 49 years old in good health and CMV-seronegative. CDR3: CASSSSSGGQETQYF. The CDR3 region has the DNA TGCGCCAGCAGCTCATCCTCGGGGGGACAAGAGACCCAGTACTTC.